The 28 T cell receptor beta chains listed next were all sequenced from one sample in a study of shared clonotypes between healthy human individuals. The protocol was immunoSEQ multiplex PCR, while the TCRdb copy is restricted to in-frame clones and leaves out a portion. Among 2 million to 2.5 million clones listed, 80% to 95% were seen once. The specimen sequenced was naive CD4+ T cells from PBMCs. Subset: CD45RA+ positively selected. These TCRs come from a man between 18 and 35 years old in good health. Some clones in this sample may be carry-over from other donors' samples.

The chain has TRBV28 and TRBJ1-3; 8 bases match TRBD1. Trimming removed 7 bases from V and 3 bases from J; junction bases left unmatched: 2. Germline CDR1 and CDR2: MDHEN and SYDVKM. The CDR3 totals 13 residues. CDR3 sequence (DNA): TGTGCCAGCAACGGACAGGGTGGAAACACCATATATTTT. Translated: CASNGQGGNTIYF.

CDR3 in amino acids: CASTEGTGINAEAFF. CDR3 nucleotide sequence: TGTGCCAGCACCGAAGGTACAGGGATAAACGCTGAAGCTTTCTTT. The J gene is TRBJ1-1, the V gene TRBV27; perhaps TRBD1 as D (6 bases). V lost 7 bases and J 6 bases, leaving 21 bases between the germline ends. Per germline, CDR1 MNHEY and CDR2 SMNVEV (reference sequence). CDR3 size: 15 residues.

This clone came up once. J is TRBJ1-1 and V is TRBV28, with D perhaps TRBD1 (5 bases). Germline CDR1 MDHEN, CDR2 SYDVKM. V gave up 3 bases and J gave up 4 bases, with 18 bases separating them. CDR3 length: 16 residues. In nucleotides, the CDR3 is TGTGCCAGCAGTTTCTGGGTAATTAGGGGTCCCACTGAAGCTTTCTTT. It translates to CASSFWVIRGPTEAFF.

V gene TRBV13 combines with J gene TRBJ2-2; D not resolved. This CDR3 region has 12 residues. V was shortened by 5 bases and J by 6 bases, with 7 bases between the two germline ends. Germline V gives CDR1 PRHDT, CDR2 FYEKMQ (reference sequence). The CDR3 DNA follows: TGTGCCAGCAGCCACAGCCCCGGGGAGCTGTTTTTT. It translates to CASSHSPGELFF.

This chain links TRBV5-1 with TRBJ1-2; 8 positions match TRBD1. With V trimmed by 2 bases and J by 5 bases, 5 bases remained unmatched. Germline values: CDR1 SGHRS, CDR2 YFSETQ. The CDR3 spans 14 residues. CDR3 amino acids: CASSFNRGFYGYTF. The CDR3 coding sequence is TGCGCCAGCAGCTTTAACAGGGGGTTTTATGGCTACACCTTC.

The chain's CDR3 is CASSPGQALNEQFF. As DNA, the CDR3 is TGTGCCAGCAGCCCAGGACAGGCACTTAATGAGCAGTTCTTC. The chain links TRBV9 to TRBJ2-1; 7 bases map to TRBD1. Trimming at V came to 4 bases and at J to 7 bases, leaving 8 bases not matched to a gene. CDR1 is SGDLS and CDR2 is YYNGEE in the germline V gene. CDR3 length: 14 residues.

As concerns this clone: Other DNA sequences in this sample translate to the same CDR3. The chain's CDR3 is CASSYGDRTYEQYF. CDR3 sequence (DNA): TGTGCCAGCAGTTACGGGGACAGAACCTACGAGCAGTACTTC. The V gene is TRBV6-5, the J gene TRBJ2-7; TRBD1 agrees at 7 bases. V dropped 2 bases and J dropped 2; count of bases not matched to a gene: 3. The CDR3 sequence is 14 residues long. CDR1 and CDR2 (germline): MNHEY, SVGAGI.

CDR3 nucleotide sequence: TGTGCCAGCAGCTCTGTAGGCTCCTACAATGAGCAGTTCTTC. Amino acid sequence: CASSSVGSYNEQFF. This sequence joins TRBV11-2 and TRBJ2-1; D unresolved. Deletions cut 4 bases from V and 0 bases from J, with 7 bases between. The CDR3 has 14 amino acids. CDR1 SGHAT and CDR2 FQNNGV come from the germline V gene.

A single count supports this clone. J is TRBJ2-5 and V is TRBV9, with 7 positions matching TRBD2. Germline V CDR1 and CDR2: SGDLS, YYNGEE. After removal of 5 bases from V and 1 base from J, the junction contained 8 bases not matched to a gene. CDR3 length: 15 residues. The CDR3 here is CASSGGSGVQETQYF. For the CDR3, the DNA is TGTGCCAGCAGTGGCGGGAGTGGGGTCCAAGAGACCCAGTACTTC. Full variable domain (outside the CDR3, taken from reference TRBV9 and TRBJ2-5): DSGVTQTPKHLITATGQRVTLRCSPRSGDLSVYWYQQSLDQGLQFLIQYYNGEERAKGNILERFSAQQFPDLHSELNLSSLELGDSALYFCASSGGSGVQETQYFGPGTRLLVL.

The chain carries TRBV5-8 and TRBJ1-2; D call uncertain. Germline CDR1 is SGHTS and CDR2 is YDEGEE. Trimming shortened V by 10 bases and J by 4 bases, and 8 bases separated the two germline ends. The CDR3 is 10 residues long. The CDR3 DNA follows: TGTGCCGCGCCCCCCTATGGCTACACCTTC. Translated, it gives CAAPPYGYTF. The full variable domain, in which reference TRBV5-8 and TRBJ1-2 provide the parts outside the CDR3, is EAGVTQSPTHLIKTRGQQATLRCSPISGHTSVYWYQQALGLGLQFLLWYDEGEERNRGNFPPRFSGRQFPNYSSELNVNALELEDSALYLCAAPPYGYTFGSGTRLTVV.

The chain joins TRBV6-6 to TRBJ1-2; D remains unclear. CDR1 MNHNY and CDR2 SVGAGI come from the germline V gene (reference sequence). Trimming cost V 7 bases and J 8 bases, with 11 bases left between them. CDR3 size: 11 residues. CDR3 protein: CASTSGFGYTF. The CDR3 DNA reads as TGTGCCAGCACCTCCGGGTTCGGCTACACCTTC.

This chain joins TRBV7-9 and TRBJ2-2; TRBD2 matches 12 bases. Trimming removed 4 bases from V and 1 base from J; junction bases left unmatched: 7. The CDR3 loop spans 18 amino acids. Looked up from germline, CDR1 is SEHNR and CDR2 is FQNEAQ (reference sequence). CDR3 bases: TGTGCCAGCAGCTCCGAGTGGGGACTAGCGGGGAACACCGGGGAGCTGTTTTTT. Translation gives CASSSEWGLAGNTGELFF. Based on the CDR3 plus reference TRBV7-9 and TRBJ2-2, the full variable domain is DTGVSQNPRHKITKRGQNVTFRCDPISEHNRLYWYRQTLGQGPEFLTYFQNEAQLEKSRLLSDRFSAERPKGSFSTLEIQRTEQGDSAMYLCASSSEWGLAGNTGELFFGEGSRLTVL.

The chain carries TRBV6-1 and TRBJ2-7; D is uncertain. This CDR3 is built from 15 residues. V was cut by 2 bases and J by 0 bases, with 11 bases left in between. From germline, CDR1 is MNHNS and CDR2 SASEGT. The CDR3 sequence: CASSEPLNASYEQYF. As DNA, the CDR3 is TGTGCCAGCAGTGAACCTCTTAACGCCTCCTACGAGCAGTACTTC.

V gene TRBV30 combines with J gene TRBJ1-6; 8 bases line up with TRBD1. Germline CDR1 GTSNPN, CDR2 SVGIG (reference sequence). V lost 8 bases to trimming and J lost 7 bases; unmatched junction nucleotides: 10. The CDR3 is 14 residues long. CDR3 DNA sequence: TGTGCCCGTAACAGGGGGGGTTGGAATTCACCCCTCCACTTT. Protein sequence: CARNRGGWNSPLHF.

The V gene is TRBV18, the J gene TRBJ1-2, with D perhaps matching TRBD1 (6 bases). V was clipped by 5 bases and J by 4 bases, with 17 bases between them. This CDR3 has 15 amino acids. Germline V gene data show CDR1 as KGHSH and CDR2 as LQKENI. CDR3 sequence (DNA): TGTGCCAGCTCATCAAACAGGGACGAGGCCTATGGCTACACCTTC. Translated, it gives CASSSNRDEAYGYTF.

The chain links TRBV5-4 to TRBJ2-1, with 8 bases fitting TRBD1. The CDR3 runs to 17 residues. The germline gives CDR1 SGHNT, CDR2 YYREEE (reference sequence). Trimming took 4 bases from V and 6 from J; bases not matched to a gene: 15. The CDR3 spells CASSRTGIGVFLNEQFF. CDR3 in DNA: TGTGCCAGCAGCCGGACAGGGATTGGGGTTTTCCTCAATGAGCAGTTCTTC.

This clone was seen once. The V and J genes are TRBV18 and TRBJ2-7, with D tentatively TRBD1 or TRBD2 (5 bases each). Germline V gene sequence: CDR1 KGHSH, CDR2 LQKENI. The CDR3 spans 15 residues. Deletions cut 3 bases from V and 2 bases from J, with 14 bases between. DNA of the CDR3: TGTGCCAGCTCACCGGGGGTCCTAGCCCCCTACGAGCAGTACTTC. It yields the protein CASSPGVLAPYEQYF. Together with reference TRBV18 and TRBJ2-7, the CDR3 gives the full variable domain: NAGVMQNPRHLVRRRGQEARLRCSPMKGHSHVYWYRQLPEEGLKFMVYLQKENIIDESGMPKERFSAEFPKEGPSILRIQQVVRGDSAAYFCASSPGVLAPYEQYFGPGTRLTVT.

As for this clone: The sample holds other DNA sequences that translate to the same CDR3. The chain is built from TRBV28 and TRBJ1-2, with 10 bases that match TRBD1. CDR3 length equals 14 residues. Trimming at V came to 4 bases and at J to 8 bases, leaving 7 bases not matched to a gene. Germline lookup yields CDR1 MDHEN and CDR2 SYDVKM. DNA for the CDR3: TGTGCCAGCAGTTCACCCGGGACAGGGGACGGCTACACCTTC. This codes for CASSSPGTGDGYTF.

As DNA, the CDR3 is TGTGCCAGCAGCCCCGGGACTTATAGCGGGAGGGCCTCGAATGAGCAGTTCTTC. It translates to CASSPGTYSGRASNEQFF. V usage is TRBV7-2 and J usage is TRBJ2-1, with TRBD2 identical over 11 bases. CDR1 is SGHTA and CDR2 is FQGNSA in the germline V gene. The length of the CDR3 is 18 residues. Trimming took 5 bases from V and 7 from J; bases not matched to a gene: 16.

This clone appeared a few times. The V gene is TRBV18, the J gene TRBJ1-1, with 7 bases matching TRBD1. This CDR3 spans 15 amino acids. Germline CDR1 KGHSH, CDR2 LQKENI. V shed 3 bases and J 1 base; nucleotides not matched to a gene: 5. CDR3 residues: CASSPDRAPNTEAFF. In DNA form, the CDR3 reads TGTGCCAGCTCACCCGACAGGGCCCCGAACACTGAAGCTTTCTTT.

The chain employs TRBV28 and TRBJ1-5; D call uncertain. There are 14 residues in the CDR3. V lost 0 bases to trimming and J lost 5 bases, with 8 bases between them. Germline V gene sequence: CDR1 MDHEN, CDR2 SYDVKM. The CDR3 coding sequence is TGTGCCAGCAGTTTATGGACATCAGATCAGCCCCAGCATTTT. Translating gives CASSLWTSDQPQHF. The full variable domain, in which reference TRBV28 and TRBJ1-5 provide the parts outside the CDR3, is DVKVTQSSRYLVKRTGEKVFLECVQDMDHENMFWYRQDPGLGLRLIYFSYDVKMKEKGDIPEGYSVSREKKERFSLILESASTNQTSMYLCASSLWTSDQPQHFGDGTRLSIL.

The rearrangement joins TRBV11-2 to TRBJ2-1, with 9 bases fitting TRBD2. The CDR3 covers 16 residues. CDR1 SGHAT and CDR2 FQNNGV come from the germline V gene. Unmatched junction bases numbered 8, after V lost 5 bases and J lost 3 bases. CDR3 coding DNA: TGTGCCAGCAGCGAGGATAGCGGGAGATACTACAATGAGCAGTTCTTC. Translated, it gives CASSEDSGRYYNEQFF.

The chain joins TRBV7-9 to TRBJ2-1, with TRBD2 matching over 8 bases. CDR3 length: 17 residues. Germline V CDR1 and CDR2: SEHNR, FQNEAQ (reference sequence). V dropped 0 bases and J dropped 0; count of bases not matched to a gene: 4. CDR3 amino acids: CASSLAGAGGSYNEQFF. The CDR3 DNA is TGTGCCAGCAGCTTAGCCGGGGCGGGAGGCTCCTACAATGAGCAGTTCTTC.

This chain links TRBV5-1 with TRBJ2-7; 8 bases align to TRBD2. This CDR3 contains 15 residues. Trimming removed 0 bases from V and 3 bases from J; junction bases left unmatched: 5. Germline values: CDR1 SGHRS, CDR2 YFSETQ. This CDR3 is CASSLVAGGVYEQYF. The CDR3 DNA is TGCGCCAGCAGCTTGGTGGCGGGAGGAGTCTACGAGCAGTACTTC.

The chain joins TRBV2 to TRBJ1-5; D remains unclear. The CDR3 loop spans 15 amino acids. CDR1 and CDR2 from the germline V gene are SNHLY and FYNNEI. Trimming stripped 0 bases from V and 7 bases from J, with 13 bases between. The CDR3 nucleotides are TGTGCCAGCAGTGAAGCGCGCGGAGGGCGGCAGCCCCAGCATTTT. This encodes CASSEARGGRQPQHF.

The rearrangement joins TRBV5-6 to TRBJ1-1; D is undetermined. V was trimmed by 1 base and J by 2 bases, leaving 18 bases between them. The germline CDR1 and CDR2 sequences are SGHDT and YYEEEE. This CDR3 comprises 17 residues. The CDR3 sequence: CASSLYVGSPPNTEAFF. CDR3 DNA sequence: TGTGCCAGCAGCTTGTATGTTGGATCCCCGCCTAACACTGAAGCTTTCTTT.

This chain connects TRBV5-1 to TRBJ1-5; TRBD1 matches 9 bases. CDR3 length: 14 amino acids. Germline CDR1 is SGHRS and CDR2 is YFSETQ. After removal of 4 bases from V and 5 bases from J, the junction contained 4 bases not matched to a gene. The CDR3 loop is CASSEGQGDQPQHF. Written as DNA, the CDR3 is TGCGCCAGCAGCGAGGGACAGGGTGATCAGCCCCAGCATTTT.

In this sample, this clone turned up once. The chain employs TRBV7-3 and TRBJ2-3; 8 positions agree with TRBD1. CDR1 and CDR2 (germline): SGHTA, FQGTGA. Unmatched junction bases numbered 9, after V lost 5 bases and J lost 5 bases. The CDR3 is 15 amino acids. The CDR3 loop reads CASSRTGGVRDTQYF. The CDR3 coding sequence is TGTGCCAGCAGCCGAACAGGGGGTGTGAGAGATACGCAGTATTTT.